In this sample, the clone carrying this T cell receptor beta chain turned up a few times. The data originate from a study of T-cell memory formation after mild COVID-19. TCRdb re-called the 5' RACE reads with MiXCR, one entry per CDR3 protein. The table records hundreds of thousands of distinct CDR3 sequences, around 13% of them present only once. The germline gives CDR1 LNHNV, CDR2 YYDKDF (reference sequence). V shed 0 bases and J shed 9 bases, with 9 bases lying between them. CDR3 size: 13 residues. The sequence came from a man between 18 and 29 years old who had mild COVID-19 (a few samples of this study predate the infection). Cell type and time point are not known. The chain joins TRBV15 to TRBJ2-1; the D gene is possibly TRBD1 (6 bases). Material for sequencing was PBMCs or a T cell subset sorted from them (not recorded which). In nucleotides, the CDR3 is TGTGCCACCAGCAGAGATTTGGGGGCTGAGCAGTTCTTC. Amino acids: CATSRDLGAEQFF.